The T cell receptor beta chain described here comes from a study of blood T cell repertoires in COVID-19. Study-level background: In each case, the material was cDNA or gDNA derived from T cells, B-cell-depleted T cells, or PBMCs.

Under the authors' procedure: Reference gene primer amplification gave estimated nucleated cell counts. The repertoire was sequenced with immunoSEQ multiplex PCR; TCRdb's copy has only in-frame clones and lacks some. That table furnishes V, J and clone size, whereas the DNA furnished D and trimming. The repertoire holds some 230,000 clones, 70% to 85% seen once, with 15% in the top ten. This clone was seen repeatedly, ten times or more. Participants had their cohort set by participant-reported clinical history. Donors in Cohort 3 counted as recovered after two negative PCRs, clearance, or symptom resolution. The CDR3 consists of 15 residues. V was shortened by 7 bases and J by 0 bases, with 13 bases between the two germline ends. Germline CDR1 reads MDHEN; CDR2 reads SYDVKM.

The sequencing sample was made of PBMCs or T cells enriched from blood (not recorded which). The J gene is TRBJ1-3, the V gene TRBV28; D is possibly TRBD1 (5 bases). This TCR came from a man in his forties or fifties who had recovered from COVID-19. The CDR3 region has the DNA TGTGCCAGCATTCAGGGCATCAGCTCTGGAAACACCATATATTTT. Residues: CASIQGISSGNTIYF.